The clone carrying this T cell receptor (beta chain) was recorded at least ten times. The antigen is unknown. This record comes from a study of neurological immune-mediated disorders. V dropped 10 bases and J dropped 4 bases, with 10 bases sitting between them. This CDR3 spans 12 amino acids. Germline V gene lookup returns CDR1 MNHNY and CDR2 SVGAGI (reference sequence). Study-level points and caveats: Expansion of TCR clones was greatest in HTLV-1-associated myelopathy and smallest in multiple sclerosis, where it fell below that of healthy controls. There was no association between the multiple sclerosis repertoire cluster and any clinical or MRI feature.

cDNA synthesis was performed by 5'RACE with 10-nucleotide random UMIs. TCRdb re-called the 5' RACE reads through MiXCR, storing one row per CDR3 protein. This table holds tens of thousands of distinct CDR3 sequences, roughly 3.2% found once. The rearrangement uses TRBV6-6 and TRBJ2-2, with TRBD2 as a possible D gene (5 bases). The sequencing input was PBMCs. The receptor was isolated from a woman aged 45-65 years with multiple sclerosis. CDR3 sequence (DNA): TGTGCCATTCCAGCGGTCACCGGGGAGCTGTTTTTT. This sequence encodes CAIPAVTGELFF.